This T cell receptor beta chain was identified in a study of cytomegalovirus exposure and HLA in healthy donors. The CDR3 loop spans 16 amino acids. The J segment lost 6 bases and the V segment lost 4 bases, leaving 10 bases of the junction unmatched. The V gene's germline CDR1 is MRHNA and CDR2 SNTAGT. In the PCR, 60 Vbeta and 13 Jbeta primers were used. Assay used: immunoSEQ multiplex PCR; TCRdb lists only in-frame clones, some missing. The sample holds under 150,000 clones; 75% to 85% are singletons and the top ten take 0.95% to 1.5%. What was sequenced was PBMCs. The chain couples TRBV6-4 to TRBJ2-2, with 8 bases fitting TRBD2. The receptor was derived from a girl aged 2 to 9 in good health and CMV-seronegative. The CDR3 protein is CASSVRAGAPAGELFF. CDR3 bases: TGTGCCAGCAGTGTTAGAGCGGGAGCCCCCGCCGGGGAGCTGTTTTTT.